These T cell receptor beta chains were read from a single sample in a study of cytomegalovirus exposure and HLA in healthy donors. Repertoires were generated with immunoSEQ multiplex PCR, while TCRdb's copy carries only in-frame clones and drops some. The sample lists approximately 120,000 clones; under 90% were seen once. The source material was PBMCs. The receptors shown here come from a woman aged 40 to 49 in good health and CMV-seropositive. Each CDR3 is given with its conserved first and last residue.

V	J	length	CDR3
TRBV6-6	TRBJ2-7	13	CASYRGGGDEQYF
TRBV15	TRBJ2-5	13	CATSRGRRETQYF
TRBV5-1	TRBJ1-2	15	CASRAQEGARNGYTF
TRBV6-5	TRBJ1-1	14	CASKNGGLRTEAFF
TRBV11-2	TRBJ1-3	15	CASSDPTLSGNTIYF
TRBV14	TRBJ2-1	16	CASSQHLAASYNEQFF
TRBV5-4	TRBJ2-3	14	CASSPGLASDTQYF
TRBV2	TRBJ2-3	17	CASSETGLAGAQDTQYF
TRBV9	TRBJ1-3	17	CASSLRQGEWSGNTIYF
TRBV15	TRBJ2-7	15	CATSRSNSGLHEQYF
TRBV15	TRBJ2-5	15	CATSRDLSPQETQYF
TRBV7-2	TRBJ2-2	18	CASSLSGSGTPLGGELFF
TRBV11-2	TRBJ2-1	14	CASSSTGPANEQFF
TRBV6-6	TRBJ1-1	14	CASSYVAGGTEAFF
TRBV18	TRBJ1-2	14	CASSGGAGNYGYTF
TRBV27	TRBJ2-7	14	CASSLSLSGNEQYF
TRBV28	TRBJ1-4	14	CASSLDRVLEKLFF
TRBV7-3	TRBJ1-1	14	CASSLALWQGAAFF
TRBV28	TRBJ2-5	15	CASSARGAIQETQYF
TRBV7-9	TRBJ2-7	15	CASSPPGAPSYEQYF
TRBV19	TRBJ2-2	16	CASSITSGRMAGELFF
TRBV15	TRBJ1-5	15	CATSRGGGLNQPQHF
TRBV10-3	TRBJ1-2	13	CAITRDLNGGYTF
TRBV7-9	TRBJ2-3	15	CSSSLGLGSTDTQYF
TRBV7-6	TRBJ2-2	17	CASSPLAGGRATGELFF
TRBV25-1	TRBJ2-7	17	CASSELGTGGKSYEQYF
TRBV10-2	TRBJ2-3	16	CASSGRLAESTDTQYF
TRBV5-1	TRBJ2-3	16	CASRPGLAGYTDTQYF
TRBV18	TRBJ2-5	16	CASSQIPGQFQETQYF
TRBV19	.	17	CASSIEGTSGSRYEQYF
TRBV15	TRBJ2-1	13	CATQLAKHNEQFF
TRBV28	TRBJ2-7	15	CASGEAGTSTREQYF
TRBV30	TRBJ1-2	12	CAWGTGGGGYTF
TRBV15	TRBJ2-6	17	CATSRDLSTSGANVLTF
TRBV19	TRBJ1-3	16	CASSQGTFSSGNTIYF
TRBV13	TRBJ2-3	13	CASSAGWTDTQYF
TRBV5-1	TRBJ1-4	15	CASSRGQGTNEKLFF
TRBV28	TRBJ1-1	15	CANSKGETPNTEAFF
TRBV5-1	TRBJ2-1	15	CASSLGQGEYNEQFF
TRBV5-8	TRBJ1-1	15	CASSLWRGENTEAFF
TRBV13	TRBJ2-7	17	CASSLGRGGQTSYEQYF
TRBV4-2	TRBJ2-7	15	CASSQDRRDSYEQYF
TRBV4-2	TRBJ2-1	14	CASSQTSSNDEQFF
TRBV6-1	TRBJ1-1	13	CASTTTPNTEAFF
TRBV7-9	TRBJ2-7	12	CSSSPQAYEQYF
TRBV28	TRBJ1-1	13	CASSLGRATEAFF
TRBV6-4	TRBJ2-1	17	CASRGVVSSGIYNEQFF
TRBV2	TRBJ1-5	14	CASSWDRRNQPQHF
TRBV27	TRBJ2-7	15	CASSAGLGGPYEQYF
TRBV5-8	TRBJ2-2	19	CASSPYGVPGGDGTGELFF
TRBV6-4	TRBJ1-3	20	CASSDFPGHRLTGYGNTIYF